This T cell receptor (beta chain) was sequenced for a study of spatial heterogeneity in lung cancer. This clonotype was seen ten or more times. Antigen specificity is unknown. Time point reported: sample taken at primary tumor resection. No cells were sorted before sequencing. The whole RNA sequenced was extracted from tumor, nontumor lung or frozen PBMC. The donors comprised about 74 untreated early-stage non-small cell lung cancer patients. The V end was cut by 6 bases, the J end by 3 bases, with 10 bases between. CDR3 length: 13 amino acids. CDR1 and CDR2 from the germline V gene are SGHTA and FQGNSA. Study-wide results and limits: Ubiquitous expanded tumor TCRs showed up in blood more at resection than follow-up.

Each molecule of TCR cDNA was tagged with one unique molecular identifier. TCRdb re-analysed the 5' RACE reads in MiXCR, keeping a single row per CDR3 protein. The table includes 25,000 or so distinct CDR3 sequences, 7.5% to 9.5% detected once. The material was PBMCs, obtained at surgery. The V gene is TRBV7-2, the J gene TRBJ2-3, with a possible D match to TRBD1 (5 bases). The sequence was obtained from a female donor with early-stage non-small cell lung cancer. The CDR3 DNA follows: TGTGCCAGCAGTCTTCGACAGACAGATACGCAGTATTTT. This encodes CASSLRQTDTQYF.